This TCR beta chain stems from a study of blood T cell repertoires in COVID-19. Whole-study context: Italy, Spain and the United States were the sources of the convalescent and acute COVID-19 samples. The analysed material was cDNA or gDNA that came from T cells, B-cell-depleted T cells, or PBMCs.

Authors' analysis steps: By means of reference gene primer amplification, nucleated cell counts were estimated. Clones were read by immunoSEQ multiplex PCR, and TCRdb kept only the in-frame ones, dropping some. V and J calls plus clone size are reproduced from that table; the DNA served to infer D and trimming. The sample contains under 350,000 clones, 65% to 90% of which appear only once. CDR1 and CDR2 (germline): MDHEN, SYDVKM. Trimming cost V 5 bases and J 6 bases, with 8 bases left between them. The CDR3 length is 11 residues. Comment on this clone: Other nucleotide sequences in the sample specify the same CDR3.

Sample: PBMCs or T cells enriched from blood (not recorded which). The origin of this receptor is a woman aged 35 to 49 with acute COVID-19. The gene calls are TRBV28 and TRBJ2-7, with a weak D call TRBD1 (6 bases). The CDR3 nucleotides read TGTGCCAGCAGTCCCAGGGGCGAGCAGTACTTC. It is translated as CASSPRGEQYF.